One and the same sample provided the 14 T cell receptor beta chains below, sequenced in a study of shared clonotypes between healthy human individuals. Profiled with immunoSEQ multiplex PCR; TCRdb holds only in-frame clones, not every one. The sample includes under 2.5 million clones, under 95% seen only once; the top ten take about 0.41%. The sequenced material came from naive CD4+ T cells from PBMCs. As to subset: CD45RA+ positively selected. These receptors originate from a man aged 18 to 29 in good health. Some clones in this sample may be carry-over from other donors' samples.

This chain connects TRBV28 to TRBJ1-1; 7 bases fit TRBD1. The CDR3 extends over 16 amino acids. The ends lost 4 bases at V and 0 bases at J; junction bases unmatched: 8. The germline gives CDR1 MDHEN, CDR2 SYDVKM. CDR3 in DNA: TGTGCCAGCAGTTCTTTGACAGGGATAATGAACACTGAAGCTTTCTTT. Translation gives CASSSLTGIMNTEAFF.

The chain is built from TRBV10-1 and TRBJ2-3; 7 nucleotides match TRBD1. The CDR3 contains 14 residues. CDR1 and CDR2 (germline): WNHNN, SYGVQD (reference sequence). Trimming at V came to 5 bases and at J to 2 bases, leaving 4 bases not matched to a gene. The CDR3 region has the DNA TGCGCCAGCAGTCCGGGACAGACCACAGATACGCAGTATTTT. Its translation is CASSPGQTTDTQYF.

The chain carries TRBV10-3 and TRBJ2-2; 8 bases line up with TRBD1. Per the germline V gene, CDR1 is ENHRY and CDR2 is SYGVKD. V lost 4 bases and J lost 4; bases outside the gene matches: 14. This CDR3 is built from 18 residues. The CDR3 sequence is CAISAWTGLSAGTGELFF. The CDR3 nucleotides read TGTGCCATCAGTGCTTGGACAGGGTTGTCCGCGGGCACCGGGGAGCTGTTTTTT.

V and J are TRBV6-5 and TRBJ1-2; possible D gene TRBD1, 6 bases. CDR1 and CDR2 from the germline V gene are MNHEY and SVGAGI. CDR3 size: 15 residues. The germline V and J ends were trimmed by 0 bases and 8 bases, with 16 bases remaining between them. In DNA, the CDR3 is TGTGCCAGCAGTTACTCGACGGGGGCCTGGTGGGGCTACACCTTC. It translates to CASSYSTGAWWGYTF.

This clone was observed a few times. This rearrangement joins TRBV2 to TRBJ1-1, with a tentative D call TRBD1 (6 bases). The CDR3 consists of 13 residues. V lost 7 bases and J lost 0, with 9 bases in between. Germline V gene data show CDR1 as SNHLY and CDR2 as FYNNEI. CDR3 residues: CASTTGMNTEAFF. The CDR3 DNA is TGTGCCAGCACGACAGGCATGAACACTGAAGCTTTCTTT. The full variable domain, with the rest looked up from reference TRBV2 and TRBJ1-1, is EPEVTQTPSHQVTQMGQEVILRCVPISNHLYFYWYRQILGQKVEFLVSFYNNEISEKSEIFDDQFSVERPDGSNFTLKIRSTKLEDSAMYFCASTTGMNTEAFFGQGTRLTVV.

This chain joins TRBV14 and TRBJ1-2, with 7 bases identical to TRBD1. Germline trimming cut 4 bases from V and 2 bases from J; bases unmatched to any gene: 1. CDR1 is SGHDN, CDR2 FVKESK, per germline. This CDR3 has 13 residues. The CDR3 is CASSLQGNYGYTF. CDR3 nucleotide sequence: TGTGCCAGCAGCCTACAGGGGAACTATGGCTACACCTTC.

The sample holds a few counts of this clone. The genes are TRBV30 and TRBJ1-1, with D uncertain. The V gene lost 5 bases and the J gene lost 3 bases, with 13 bases spanning the gap. Germline CDR1 is GTSNPN and CDR2 is SVGIG (reference sequence). The CDR3 runs to 13 residues. DNA of the CDR3: TGTGCCTGGTCGAAAAACGGGGACACTGAAGCTTTCTTT. This translates into CAWSKNGDTEAFF.

The V call is TRBV2, the J call TRBJ2-5; a weak D match, TRBD2 (5 bases). Matching the DNA end better, TRBJ2-7 makes the J call doubtful. Germline V gene data show CDR1 as SNHLY and CDR2 as FYNNEI. This CDR3 has 14 residues. The CDR3 here is CASMGAASSYEQYF. DNA for the CDR3: TGTGCCAGCATGGGAGCGGCGAGCTCCTACGAGCAGTACTTC.

The rearrangement links TRBV7-2 to TRBJ2-2; the D is unclear. The germline V gene encodes CDR1 SGHTA and CDR2 FQGNSA. The CDR3 is 16 amino acids. Trimming took off 1 base at V and 0 bases at J, with 9 bases between the two ends. As DNA, the CDR3 is TGTGCCAGCAGCTTAGTGCCAGCCACGAACACCGGGGAGCTGTTTTTT. Its protein is CASSLVPATNTGELFF.

The V call is TRBV6-5, the J call TRBJ2-1, with D perhaps assigned TRBD1 or TRBD2 (6 bases each). V lost 6 bases to trimming and J lost 5 bases, with 17 bases between them. Germline CDR1 is MNHEY and CDR2 is SVGAGI. The CDR3 runs to 15 residues. The CDR3: CASRVRGAFNNEQFF. CDR3 coding DNA: TGTGCCAGCAGAGTTAGGGGGGCCTTCAACAATGAGCAGTTCTTC.

For this clone: The same CDR3 arises from other DNA sequences in this sample as well. V and J are TRBV28 and TRBJ2-5, with a possible D match to TRBD2 (6 bases). Deletions cut 2 bases from V and 4 bases from J, with 8 bases between. This CDR3 has 13 amino acids. Germline CDR1 reads MDHEN; CDR2 reads SYDVKM. The CDR3 reads CASSLGGRETQYF. The CDR3 nucleotides are TGTGCCAGCAGTTTAGGAGGGAGAGAGACCCAGTACTTC. The full variable domain, completed using reference TRBV28 and TRBJ2-5, is DVKVTQSSRYLVKRTGEKVFLECVQDMDHENMFWYRQDPGLGLRLIYFSYDVKMKEKGDIPEGYSVSREKKERFSLILESASTNQTSMYLCASSLGGRETQYFGPGTRLLVL.

The chain joins TRBV28 to TRBJ2-7, with a tentative D call TRBD2 (5 bases). Per germline, CDR1 MDHEN and CDR2 SYDVKM. The CDR3 has 14 residues. The germline V and J ends were trimmed by 3 bases and 4 bases, with 13 bases remaining between them. CDR3 coding DNA: TGTGCCAGCAGTTTTGCGGGCCCTGATTACGAGCAGTACTTC. Translated: CASSFAGPDYEQYF.

This clone was recorded only once. Other DNA sequences in this sample translate to the same CDR3. The J gene is TRBJ2-1, the V gene TRBV5-4; D remains ambiguous. This CDR3 comprises 10 residues. V was cut by 7 bases and J by 6 bases, with 5 bases left in between. Germline CDR1 reads SGHNT; CDR2 reads YYREEE (reference sequence). CDR3 bases: TGTGCCAGCGGACGCAATGAGCAGTTCTTC. This encodes CASGRNEQFF.

The chain has TRBV7-2 and TRBJ2-2; 11 bases line up with TRBD2. The V segment lost 7 bases and the J segment 4 bases; nucleotides outside the gene matches: 14. The CDR3 covers 18 residues. Germline V gene data show CDR1 as SGHTA and CDR2 as FQGNSA. The CDR3 loop is CASTISPLAGGTTGELFF. The CDR3 DNA sequence: TGTGCCAGCACCATCTCGCCTCTAGCGGGAGGAACCACCGGGGAGCTGTTTTTT.